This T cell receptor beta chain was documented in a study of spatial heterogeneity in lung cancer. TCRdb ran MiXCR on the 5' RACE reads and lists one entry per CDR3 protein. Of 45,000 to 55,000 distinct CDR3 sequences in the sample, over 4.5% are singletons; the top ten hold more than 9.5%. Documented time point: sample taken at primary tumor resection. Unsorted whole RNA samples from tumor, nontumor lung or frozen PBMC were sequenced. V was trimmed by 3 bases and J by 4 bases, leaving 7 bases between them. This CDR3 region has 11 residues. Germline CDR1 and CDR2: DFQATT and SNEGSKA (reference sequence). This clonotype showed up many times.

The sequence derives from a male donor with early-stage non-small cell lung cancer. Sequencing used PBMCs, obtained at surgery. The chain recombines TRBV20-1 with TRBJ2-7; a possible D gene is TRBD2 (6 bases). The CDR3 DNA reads TGCAGTGCTAGGGGGGGATACGAGCAGTACTTC. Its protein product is CSARGGYEQYF.